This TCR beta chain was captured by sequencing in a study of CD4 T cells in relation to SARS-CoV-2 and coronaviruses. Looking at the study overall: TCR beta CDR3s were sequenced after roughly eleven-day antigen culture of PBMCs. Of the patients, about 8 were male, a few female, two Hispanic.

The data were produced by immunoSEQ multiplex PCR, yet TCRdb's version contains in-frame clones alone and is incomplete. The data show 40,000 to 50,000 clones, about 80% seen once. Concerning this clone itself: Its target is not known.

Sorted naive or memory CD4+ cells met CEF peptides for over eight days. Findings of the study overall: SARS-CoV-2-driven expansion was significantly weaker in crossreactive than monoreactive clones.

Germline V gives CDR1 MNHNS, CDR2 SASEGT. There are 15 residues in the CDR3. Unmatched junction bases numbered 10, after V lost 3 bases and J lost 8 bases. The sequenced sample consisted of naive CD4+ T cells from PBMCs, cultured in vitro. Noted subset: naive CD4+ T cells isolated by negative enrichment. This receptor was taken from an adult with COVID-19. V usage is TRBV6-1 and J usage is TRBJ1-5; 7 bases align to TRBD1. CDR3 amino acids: CASSDRILQGKPQHF. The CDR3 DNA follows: TGTGCCAGCAGTGACAGAATTTTACAGGGGAAGCCCCAGCATTTT.